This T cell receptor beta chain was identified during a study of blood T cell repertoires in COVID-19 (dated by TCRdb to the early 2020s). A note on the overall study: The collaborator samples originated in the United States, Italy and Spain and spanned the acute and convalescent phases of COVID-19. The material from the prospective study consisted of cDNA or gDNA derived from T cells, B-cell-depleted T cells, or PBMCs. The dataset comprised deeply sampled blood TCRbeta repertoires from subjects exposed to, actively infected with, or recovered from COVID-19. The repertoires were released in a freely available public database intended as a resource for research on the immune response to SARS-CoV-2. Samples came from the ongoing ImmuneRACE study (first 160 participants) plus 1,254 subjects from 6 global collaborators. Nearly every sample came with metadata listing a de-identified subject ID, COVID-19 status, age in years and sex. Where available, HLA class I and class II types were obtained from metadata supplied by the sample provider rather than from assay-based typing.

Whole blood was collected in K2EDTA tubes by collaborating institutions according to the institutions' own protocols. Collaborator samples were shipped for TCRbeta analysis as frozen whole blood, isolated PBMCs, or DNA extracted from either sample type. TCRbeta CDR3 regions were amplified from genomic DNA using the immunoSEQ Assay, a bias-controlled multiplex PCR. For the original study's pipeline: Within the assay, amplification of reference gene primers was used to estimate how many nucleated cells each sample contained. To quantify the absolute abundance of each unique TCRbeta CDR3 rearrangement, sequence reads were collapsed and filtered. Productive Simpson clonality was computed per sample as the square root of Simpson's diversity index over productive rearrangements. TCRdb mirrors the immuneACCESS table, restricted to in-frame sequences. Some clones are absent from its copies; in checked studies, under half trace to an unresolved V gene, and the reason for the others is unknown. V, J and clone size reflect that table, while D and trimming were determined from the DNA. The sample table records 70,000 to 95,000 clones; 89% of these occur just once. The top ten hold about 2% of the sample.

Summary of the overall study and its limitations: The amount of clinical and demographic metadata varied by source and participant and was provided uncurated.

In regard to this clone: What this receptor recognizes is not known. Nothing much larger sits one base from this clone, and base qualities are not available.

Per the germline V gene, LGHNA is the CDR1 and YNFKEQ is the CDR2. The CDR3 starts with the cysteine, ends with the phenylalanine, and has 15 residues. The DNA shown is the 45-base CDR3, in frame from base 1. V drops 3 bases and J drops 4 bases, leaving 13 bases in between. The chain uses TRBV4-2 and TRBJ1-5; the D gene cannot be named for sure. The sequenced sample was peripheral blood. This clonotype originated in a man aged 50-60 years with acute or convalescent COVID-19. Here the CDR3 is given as CASSQEGARNQPQHF. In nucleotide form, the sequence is TGTGCCAGCAGCCAGGAGGGCGCACGAAATCAGCCCCAGCATTTT.